This record looks at one TCR beta chain sequence and its context. This entry belongs to a study of blood T cell repertoires in COVID-19. At the level of the study: Acute-phase and convalescent COVID-19 samples originated in the United States, Italy and Spain.

Participants, about 18 to 90 years old, spanned approximately 26 US areas. Donors were grouped by their self-reported clinical history. CDR3 size: 11 residues. Germline V gives CDR1 LNHDA, CDR2 SQIVND (reference sequence). Trimming took 1 base from V and 6 from J, leaving 3 bases between them. Using immunoSEQ multiplex PCR, the repertoire was profiled, and TCRdb retains in-frame clones only, with some absent. Among approximately 450,000 clones, 80% to 90% were seen once, and the ten largest hold 1.1%. The material sequenced was PBMCs or T cells enriched from blood (not recorded which). The TCR was taken from a man aged 25-40 years who had recovered from COVID-19. The chain joins TRBV19 to TRBJ1-2; D uncertain. For the CDR3, the DNA is TGTGCCAGTAGTATAGGAGATGGCTACACCTTC. Encoded protein: CASSIGDGYTF.